Listed here are 5 T cell receptor beta chains from one sample, sequenced in a study of graft-versus-host responses after intestinal transplantation. Generated by immunoSEQ multiplex PCR, the TCRdb table keeps only in-frame clones and is missing some. Counted here are some 13,000 clones, 74% occurring once; the ten biggest clones make up less than 9.5%. Intraepithelial lymphocytes and lamina propria lymphocytes were released through processing of graft tissue. Specimen: ileum tissue, collected 16 days after intestinal transplant. All receptors derive from a human patient who received an intestinal transplant, so some T cells may come from the graft donor.

The rearrangement joins TRBV27 to TRBJ1-2; D remains ambiguous. The CDR3 has 14 amino acids. CDR1 is MNHEY and CDR2 is SMNVEV in the germline V gene (reference sequence). V dropped 3 bases and J dropped 0 bases, with 8 bases sitting between them. In nucleotides, the CDR3 is TGTGCCAGCAGTTTCGGCAGGTCTAACTATGGCTACACCTTC. Translation gives CASSFGRSNYGYTF.

J is TRBJ1-2 and V is TRBV19; no clear D. The CDR3 totals 12 residues. Germline V gene sequence: CDR1 LNHDA, CDR2 SQIVND (reference sequence). V was clipped by 2 bases and J by 7 bases, with 8 bases between them. The CDR3 DNA reads TGTGCCAGTAGTATATCGGGGATTGGCTACACCTTC. This encodes CASSISGIGYTF.

This clone was observed a single time. The chain carries TRBV30 and TRBJ1-5; 9 bases fit TRBD1. Germline V gene sequence: CDR1 GTSNPN, CDR2 SVGIG (reference sequence). V trimming: 1 base; J trimming: 6 bases; junction bases outside the gene matches: 4. This CDR3 is 14 amino acids long. The CDR3 reads CAWSANRGPQPQHF. As DNA, the CDR3 is TGTGCCTGGAGTGCAAACAGGGGGCCTCAGCCCCAGCATTTT.

The chain combines TRBV5-4 with TRBJ1-2, with TRBD1 identical over 8 bases. Germline V gene data show CDR1 as SGHNT and CDR2 as YYREEE (reference sequence). Unmatched junction bases numbered 8, after V lost 0 bases and J lost 7 bases. The CDR3 length is 15 residues. The CDR3 DNA reads as TGTGCCAGCAGCTTGGAGGCAGGGGGCCGGTTTGGCTACACCTTC. This encodes CASSLEAGGRFGYTF.

The chain carries TRBV28 and TRBJ2-7, with D perhaps matching TRBD2 (6 bases). CDR1 is MDHEN and CDR2 is SYDVKM in the germline V gene. This CDR3 region has 15 residues. V was clipped by 6 bases and J by 0 bases, with 15 bases between them. The CDR3: CASRLAGGASYEQYF. CDR3 DNA sequence: TGTGCCAGCAGACTCGCCGGCGGGGCCTCCTACGAGCAGTACTTC.